This TCR beta chain derives from a study of T cells in tumors after PD-1 blockade. The method was immunoSEQ multiplex PCR; TCRdb's version includes in-frame clones alone and lacks a portion of them. The sample consists of about 47,000 clones, more than 60% of them appearing once. This CDR3 has 17 residues. Trimming cost V 4 bases and J 1 base; bases outside gene matches: 12. Germline loops: CDR1 SGHNT, CDR2 YYREEE (reference sequence). The sequences come from PBMCs, collected before anti-PD-1 therapy. The chain links TRBV5-4 to TRBJ1-1; TRBD1 agrees at 8 bases. This clonotype was sampled from a human donor with advanced basal cell or squamous cell carcinoma (not recorded which). The CDR3 DNA is TGTGCCAGCAGCCTCGACAGGGGCTCGTGTAGGAACACTGAAGCTTTCTTT. Amino acids: CASSLDRGSCRNTEAFF.